This T cell receptor beta chain was retrieved from a study of T cells in women clearing cervical HPV infection. The study's findings and limits: Cases carried less TRBV6-7 than controls: about 0.1% versus 0.15%.

The CDR3 runs 13 residues. V lost 0 bases to trimming and J lost 5 bases, with 11 bases between them. Germline V gene sequence: CDR1 GTSNPN, CDR2 SVGIG (reference sequence). Sequencing used immunoSEQ multiplex PCR; TCRdb keeps in-frame clones, though not all of them. There are 20,000 to 25,000 clones in the sample, with approximately 25% held by the top ten. About this clone: Its antigen is not identified. The DNA ends 3 residues before the CDR3 does, and the rest of the CDR3 is filled in from the germline J gene.

The sample comprised blood buffy coat. The chain links TRBV30 to TRBJ2-7, with D perhaps matching TRBD1 (5 bases). The source is a woman between 18 and 70 years old with a cervical HPV16 infection that either progressed to CIN3+ or cleared (not recorded which). CDR3 region: CAWSVSGYHEQYF. The DNA read from the CDR3 is TGTGCCTGGAGTGTCTCAGGGTACCACGAG.